Presented here are 17 T cell receptor beta chains from one specimen sequenced in a study of blood T cell repertoires in COVID-19. Data came from immunoSEQ multiplex PCR; TCRdb stores just in-frame clones and leaves some out. The profile shows 60,000 to 85,000 clones, 87% of them singletons. The sequenced sample was peripheral blood. Receptors were obtained from a woman at least 80 years old with active or convalescent COVID-19.

The V and J genes are TRBV19 and TRBJ1-3, with 7 bases fitting TRBD1. The CDR3 contains 13 residues. The ends lost 8 bases at V and 4 bases at J; junction bases unmatched: 5. In germline, CDR1 is LNHDA, CDR2 SQIVND (reference sequence). CDR3: CASRDRGGNTIYF. The CDR3 nucleotides are TGTGCCAGTCGGGACAGAGGAGGAAACACCATATATTTT.

The V call is TRBV30, the J call TRBJ1-4; maybe TRBD1 (6 bases). CDR3 length: 16 residues. The germline gives CDR1 GTSNPN, CDR2 SVGIG (reference sequence). Trimming cost V 0 bases and J 0 bases, with 11 bases left between them. The CDR3 spells CAWSVNRAATNEKLFF. CDR3 nucleotides: TGTGCCTGGAGTGTTAACAGGGCAGCAACTAATGAAAAACTGTTTTTT.

V gene TRBV2 combines with J gene TRBJ2-5; possibly TRBD1 for D (5 bases). V lost 8 bases to trimming and J lost 2 bases, with 15 bases between them. Germline loops: CDR1 SNHLY, CDR2 FYNNEI. The CDR3 has 14 amino acids. The DNA for the CDR3 is TGTGCCAGCCCCCATCCCCGACAGCAAGAGACCCAGTACTTC. It is translated as CASPHPRQQETQYF.

The J gene is TRBJ1-2, the V gene TRBV12-3 or TRBV12-4; 7 bases align to TRBD1. The CDR3 is 13 amino acids. J gave up 4 bases and V 3 bases, and 2 bases lay outside the gene matches. The CDR3 DNA reads TGTGCCAGCAGTTTGGACAGGATCTATGGCTACACCTTC. This codes for CASSLDRIYGYTF.

The chain carries TRBV9 and TRBJ2-5; D not certain. Germline assignment: CDR1 SGDLS and CDR2 YYNGEE. Trimming removed 4 bases at V and 1 base at J, with 8 bases between. CDR3 length: 13 amino acids. In DNA form, the CDR3 reads TGTGCCAGCAGCCCCCTCCTCCAAGAGACCCAGTACTTC. Protein product: CASSPLLQETQYF.

The chain recombines TRBV5-6 with TRBJ2-4; 11 nucleotides match TRBD1. Germline CDR1 reads SGHDT; CDR2 reads YYEEEE. The J segment lost 5 bases and the V segment lost 0 bases, leaving 7 bases of the junction unmatched. The CDR3 has 17 amino acids. CDR3 residues: CASSLVTGTGGQNIQYF. The CDR3 bases are TGTGCCAGCAGCTTGGTCACCGGGACAGGGGGGCAAAACATTCAGTACTTC. Using reference TRBV5-6 and TRBJ2-4 for the parts outside the CDR3, the full variable domain is DAGVTQSPTHLIKTRGQQVTLRCSPKSGHDTVSWYQQALGQGPQFIFQYYEEEERQRGNFPDRFSGHQFPNYSSELNVNALLLGDSALYLCASSLVTGTGGQNIQYFGAGTRLSVL.

This clone was observed a few times. This sequence joins TRBV4-1 and TRBJ2-5; 7 nucleotides match TRBD2. CDR3 length equals 14 residues. V was pared by 3 bases and J by 5 bases, with 6 bases of the junction left unmatched. The germline V gene has CDR1 MGHRA and CDR2 YSYEKL. CDR3 DNA sequence: TGCGCCAGCAGCCAGGGGACTAACTCGGAGACCCAGTACTTC. It codes for CASSQGTNSETQYF.

The CDR3 DNA follows: TGTGCCAGCAGCCTAGGACTAGCGGGGGGGAAAGAGACCCAGTACTTC. Protein sequence: CASSLGLAGGKETQYF. V is TRBV7-3 and J is TRBJ2-5, with 15 bases aligning to TRBD2. There are 16 residues in the CDR3. Trimming cost V 5 bases and J 3 bases; bases outside gene matches: 4. Looked up from germline, CDR1 is SGHTA and CDR2 is FQGTGA.

The genes are TRBV2 and TRBJ2-7; D gene unclear. Trimming cost V 6 bases and J 3 bases, with 15 bases left between them. The V gene's germline CDR1 is SNHLY and CDR2 FYNNEI. The CDR3 covers 14 residues. The DNA for the CDR3 is TGTGCCAGCAGCTTCCAGGATAGAGACTACGAGCAGTACTTC. Translation gives CASSFQDRDYEQYF. The full variable domain, in which reference TRBV2 and TRBJ2-7 provide the parts outside the CDR3, is EPEVTQTPSHQVTQMGQEVILRCVPISNHLYFYWYRQILGQKVEFLVSFYNNEISEKSEIFDDQFSVERPDGSNFTLKIRSTKLEDSAMYFCASSFQDRDYEQYFGPGTRLTVT.

The gene calls are TRBV10-1 and TRBJ2-3; the D gene is possibly TRBD2 (7 bases). The CDR3 has 16 amino acids. Trimming removed 0 bases at V and 1 base at J, with 11 bases between. In germline, CDR1 is WNHNN, CDR2 SYGVQD (reference sequence). This CDR3 reads CASSESAGAGTDTQYF. DNA for the CDR3: TGCGCCAGCAGTGAGTCGGCGGGGGCCGGCACAGATACGCAGTATTTT.

This chain uses TRBV11-3 with TRBJ2-1; 10 positions agree with TRBD2. Looked up from germline, CDR1 is SGHNT and CDR2 is YENEEA. The CDR3 is 17 residues long. V was clipped by 1 base and J by 7 bases; unmatched bases: 10. In DNA form, the CDR3 reads TGTGCCAGCAGCTTAGCATGGAGCGGGGGGGCGTTAAATGAGCAGTTCTTC. Its protein is CASSLAWSGGALNEQFF.

This clone occurred a few times. The chain has TRBV7-2 and TRBJ2-3; 7 nucleotides match TRBD2. The V segment lost 4 bases and the J segment 5 bases; nucleotides outside the gene matches: 12. CDR1 is SGHTA, CDR2 FQGNSA, per germline. CDR3 size: 16 residues. The CDR3 spells CASSSFRGGVVDTQYF. CDR3 bases: TGTGCCAGCAGCTCCTTTCGCGGGGGAGTGGTAGATACGCAGTATTTT. The entire variable domain, with the rest obtained from reference TRBV7-2 and TRBJ2-3, is as follows: GAGVSQSPSNKVTEKGKDVELRCDPISGHTALYWYRQSLGQGLEFLIYFQGNSAPDKSGLPSDRFSAERTGGSVSTLTIQRTQQEDSAVYLCASSSFRGGVVDTQYFGPGTRLTVL.

This clone was seen a few times. The chain carries TRBV19 and TRBJ2-2, with 7 bases fitting TRBD2. Per germline, CDR1 LNHDA and CDR2 SQIVND (reference sequence). The CDR3 extends over 14 amino acids. V lost 7 bases and J lost 3; bases outside the gene matches: 5. CDR3: CASKWGGDTGELFF. Here the CDR3 DNA reads TGTGCCAGTAAATGGGGGGGAGACACCGGGGAGCTGTTTTTT.

The chain combines TRBV5-6 with TRBJ1-5, with a possible D match to TRBD1 (6 bases). Germline lookup yields CDR1 SGHDT and CDR2 YYEEEE. The CDR3 contains 15 residues. V was pared by 3 bases and J by 3 bases, with 13 bases between. The CDR3 DNA reads as TGTGCCAGCAGCTCGGGCGACAGGTACAATCAGCCCCAGCATTTT. It translates to CASSSGDRYNQPQHF.

The J gene is TRBJ1-5, the V gene TRBV4-1; D is uncertain. The ends were cut back, 5 bases at V and 7 bases at J, with 15 bases in the middle. CDR1 and CDR2 from the germline V gene are MGHRA and YSYEKL. CDR3 length equals 14 residues. CDR3 DNA: TGCGCCAGCAGCTACTACAAGGGAGGACAGCCCCAGCATTTT. Protein product: CASSYYKGGQPQHF.

V usage is TRBV7-2 and J usage is TRBJ2-7; weak D call: TRBD1 (6 bases). CDR1 is SGHTA and CDR2 is FQGNSA in the germline V gene. V dropped 5 bases and J dropped 3 bases, with 11 bases sitting between them. CDR3 length equals 13 residues. In DNA form, the CDR3 reads TGTGCCAGCAGCCCAGGGGTGAGCTACGAGCAGTACTTC. Amino acid sequence: CASSPGVSYEQYF. The variable domain in full, completed from reference TRBV7-2 and TRBJ2-7, reads GAGVSQSPSNKVTEKGKDVELRCDPISGHTALYWYRQSLGQGLEFLIYFQGNSAPDKSGLPSDRFSAERTGGSVSTLTIQRTQQEDSAVYLCASSPGVSYEQYFGPGTRLTVT.

The J gene is TRBJ1-3, the V gene TRBV5-1; D is unclear. Between the trimmed V and J ends, which lost 0 bases and 0 bases, there was a span of 10 bases. Germline V gene sequence: CDR1 SGHRS, CDR2 YFSETQ. The CDR3 consists of 16 residues. The CDR3 sequence is CASSLDPGGSGNTIYF. The DNA for the CDR3 is TGCGCCAGCAGCTTGGATCCAGGAGGCTCTGGAAACACCATATATTTT.